The T cell receptor beta chain described here comes from a study of blood T cell repertoires in COVID-19. Authors' processing steps: The assay estimated nucleated cells by amplifying reference gene primers. Libraries were prepared by immunoSEQ multiplex PCR; TCRdb keeps only in-frame clonotypes and omits some of them. V, J and clone size reflect that table, while D and trimming were determined from the DNA. The table lists over 200,000 clones, just over 90% of them singletons. The V segment lost 5 bases and the J segment 4 bases; nucleotides outside the gene matches: 16. The V gene's germline CDR1 is MNHNY and CDR2 SVGAGI (reference sequence). This CDR3 spans 17 amino acids.

The material sequenced was peripheral blood. The chain uses TRBV6-6 and TRBJ1-2, with TRBD1 matching over 7 bases. The clonotype comes from a young man with acute or convalescent COVID-19. CDR3 in DNA: TGTGCCAGCAGTCCCGAGACAGGGAGCCCCTCCCCCTATGGCTACACCTTC. Translated: CASSPETGSPSPYGYTF.